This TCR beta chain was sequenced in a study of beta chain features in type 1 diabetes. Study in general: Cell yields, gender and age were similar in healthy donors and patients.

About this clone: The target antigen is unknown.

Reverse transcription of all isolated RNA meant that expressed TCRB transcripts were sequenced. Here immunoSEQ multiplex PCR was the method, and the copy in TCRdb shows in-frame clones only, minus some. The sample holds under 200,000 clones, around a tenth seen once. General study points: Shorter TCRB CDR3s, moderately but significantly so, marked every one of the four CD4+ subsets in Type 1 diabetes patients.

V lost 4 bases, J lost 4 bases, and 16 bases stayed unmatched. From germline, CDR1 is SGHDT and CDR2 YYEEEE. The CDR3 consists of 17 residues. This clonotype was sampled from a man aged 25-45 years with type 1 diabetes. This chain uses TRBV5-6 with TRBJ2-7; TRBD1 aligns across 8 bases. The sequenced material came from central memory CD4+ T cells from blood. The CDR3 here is CASSRPATGTGLYEQYF. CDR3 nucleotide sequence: TGTGCCAGCAGCCGCCCAGCCACCGGGACAGGCCTTTACGAGCAGTACTTC.